The sequence of this TCR beta chain was determined in a study of OX40 agonist ivuxolimab in advanced cancers. Whole-study context: Allowance was made for prior anti-PD-1, anti-PD-L1 or anti-CTLA-4 therapy, and roughly 40% had some. Partial responses, seen in three patients, involved one hepatocellular carcinoma and two cutaneous melanomas. Findings and caveats of the study: Doses of 0.1 to 3.0 mg/kg were accompanied by clonal expansion of CD4+ and CD8+ blood T cells by week 6.

The protocol was immunoSEQ multiplex PCR, while the TCRdb copy is restricted to in-frame clones and leaves out a portion. The table includes around 71,000 clones, 85% to 90% detected once. V was shortened by 6 bases and J by 5 bases, with 12 bases between the two germline ends. Looked up from germline, CDR1 is MDHEN and CDR2 is SYDVKM. CDR3 size: 13 residues. On this clone itself: Its antigen is still unknown.

This sequence joins TRBV28 and TRBJ2-3; D is undetermined. The source was CD4+ or CD8+ T cells sorted from blood, collected in a trial of the OX40 agonist ivuxolimab. This TCR was sampled from an adult with an advanced solid tumor such as melanoma, head and neck, liver or kidney cancer. CDR3 amino acids: CASSPKFRDTQYF. The CDR3 DNA reads as TGTGCCAGCAGCCCCAAATTCAGAGATACGCAGTATTTT.